A selection of T cell receptor beta chains follows, all from one sample in a study of T-cell reconstitution after alpha-beta-depleted transplantation in children. Using its own MiXCR run on the PCR reads, TCRdb lists one record per CDR3 protein. The sample yields around 240,000 distinct CDR3 sequences, around 9.7% seen once. This specimen was PBMCs from the stem cell graft donor, taken from the stem cell graft. These receptors all come from a human donor who donated a stem cell graft to a child with SCID. Each CDR3 is given with its conserved first and last residue. Fields, in order: clone size, V gene, J gene, D gene, CDR3 DNA, CDR3 protein. The D gene is left open where the match is weak. A clone size is listed for some rows: how often the clone was seen (once, few, many), or a class if it is expanded.

>many|TRBV20-1|TRBJ2-5|TRBD2
TGCAGTGCTCCCCAGACTAGCGGGGGTGAGACCCAGTACTTC
CSAPQTSGGETQYF
>many|TRBV7-9|TRBJ2-3|.
TGTGCCAGCAGCTTAGGCAGTCACGCTCTTGGAGATACGCAGTATTTT
CASSLGSHALGDTQYF
>many|TRBV5-1|TRBJ2-3|TRBD2
TGCGCCAGCACACGGGGTGATAGCGGGGGTCTCACAGATACGCAGTATTTT
CASTRGDSGGLTDTQYF
>many|TRBV6-5|TRBJ2-7|TRBD1
TGTGCCAGCAGTTCTGTGGGGCCGGACAGGGGGCGTTACGAGCAGTACTTC
CASSSVGPDRGRYEQYF
>many|TRBV20-1|TRBJ2-1|TRBD2
TGCAGTGCTAGTCCCCCTAGCGGGGGGGCCCTCGGCTACAATGAGCAGTTCTTC
CSASPPSGGALGYNEQFF
>many|TRBV10-3|TRBJ2-1|TRBD2
TGTGCCATCGGAAAAGCGGGGGGGAACAATGAGCAGTTCTTC
CAIGKAGGNNEQFF
>few|TRBV5-1|TRBJ2-1|.
TGCGCCAGCAGCTTGTTCCAGGACAATGAGCAGTTCTTC
CASSLFQDNEQFF
>many|TRBV5-1|TRBJ1-1|TRBD1
TGCGCCAGCAGCTTGGGAGGGACAGCTAGGCCTGAAGCTTTCTTT
CASSLGGTARPEAFF
>many|TRBV5-1|TRBJ1-1|.
TGCGCCAGCAGCTTATATTCCGGAGACACTGAAGCTTTCTTT
CASSLYSGDTEAFF
>many|TRBV18|TRBJ1-1|.
TGTGCCAGCTCACCACAGGGCGCTGAAGCTTTCTTT
CASSPQGAEAFF
>many|TRBV5-1|TRBJ2-3|TRBD1
TGCGCCAGCGGGAAGGGGGCAGCTGATACGCAGTATTTT
CASGKGAADTQYF
>many|TRBV5-5|TRBJ2-3|TRBD2
TGTGCCAGCAGCCGACTAGCGGGGGGGCAGCCCCTGCGGGATACGCAGTATTTT
CASSRLAGGQPLRDTQYF
>many|TRBV5-1|TRBJ2-7|.
TGCGCCAGCAGCTCCCCTACAGGGTTGAGCTCCTACGAGCAGTACTTC
CASSSPTGLSSYEQYF
>many|TRBV5-1|TRBJ2-5|TRBD1
TGCGCCAGCAGCCCGGGGACAGAGCAAGAGACCCAGTACTTC
CASSPGTEQETQYF
>many|TRBV7-2|TRBJ2-1|TRBD2
TGTGCCAGCAGGGTCTGGCGGGGGGACTACAATGAGCAGTTCTTC
CASRVWRGDYNEQFF
>many|TRBV19|TRBJ1-5|TRBD1
TGTGCCACCAGAGGGGACAGGATGGGGACCAATCAGCCCCAGCATTTT
CATRGDRMGTNQPQHF
>many|TRBV20-1|TRBJ2-5|.
TGCAGTGCTAGCCTCGGAAGCCGTGGGGAGACCCAGTACTTC
CSASLGSRGETQYF
>.|TRBV2|TRBJ1-2|.
TGTGCCAGCAGTGTCCAGGGATCGTCGGGGGGCTACACCTTC
CASSVQGSSGGYTF
>.|TRBV5-6|TRBJ1-1|.
TGTGCCAGCAGCTTGGCCCGGTCTGACGGACGGAGTCAAGCTTTCTTT
CASSLARSDGRSQAFF
>many|TRBV29-1|TRBJ2-1|.
TGCAGCGTTGAAGATCCCCCCTCGGCGAGTGAGCAGTTCTTC
CSVEDPPSASEQFF
>many|TRBV12-3/TRBV12-4|TRBJ2-5|TRBD2
TGTGCCAGCAGTTTCCCCCATCTAGCGGGGGTGGAGACCCAGTACTTC
CASSFPHLAGVETQYF
>many|TRBV9|TRBJ1-3|.
TGTGCCAGCAGCGGTACGGGTGGAAACACCATATATTTT
CASSGTGGNTIYF
>many|TRBV12-3/TRBV12-4|TRBJ1-1|TRBD1
TGTGCCAGCAGTTTATCAGGGGGGGCGGGGGTAGGGGCTTTCTTT
CASSLSGGAGVGAFF
>many|TRBV9|TRBJ2-3|.
TGTGCCAGCAGCGCTACCCCATCGTGGTCCGGTACGCAGTATTTT
CASSATPSWSGTQYF
>many|TRBV20-1|TRBJ2-1|TRBD2
TGCAGTGCCAGTTCTCTGGGACTAGCGGGGGGGTTTTACAATGAGCAGTTCTTC
CSASSLGLAGGFYNEQFF
>many|TRBV7-2|TRBJ1-1|.
TGTGCCAGCAGCCGAGGGGGGGCGCACACTGAAGCTTTCTTT
CASSRGGAHTEAFF
>.|TRBV19|TRBJ1-5|.
TGTGCCAGTAGTATGGCAGGGGTAAGCAATCAGCCCCAGCATTTT
CASSMAGVSNQPQHF
>few|TRBV7-2|TRBJ2-1|.
TGTGCCAGCAGCTTAGGTTGGTTCGGGGGATCGGGCGATGAGCAGTTCTTC
CASSLGWFGGSGDEQFF
>many|TRBV20-1|TRBJ2-7|.
TGCAGTGCTAGATCCCACGAACGCTACGAGCAGTACTTC
CSARSHERYEQYF
>many|TRBV11-1|TRBJ2-3|.
TGTGCCAGCAGCTTAAGAGGGTCTAGCACAGATACGCAGTATTTT
CASSLRGSSTDTQYF
>many|TRBV11-1|TRBJ1-4|.
TGTGCCAGCAGCTTTCAGGGAGGCGAAAAACTGTTTTTT
CASSFQGGEKLFF
>many|TRBV5-1|TRBJ1-3|.
TGCGCCAGCAGCTTTGCAGGCTCTGGAAACACCATATATTTT
CASSFAGSGNTIYF
>many|TRBV7-9|TRBJ1-2|.
TGTGCCAGCAGCTTAGGAGGGGCAGGGGCTGGCTATGGCTACACCTTC
CASSLGGAGAGYGYTF
>few|TRBV5-6|TRBJ1-1|TRBD1
TGTGCCAGCAGACTTACAGGGGGCGGGACTGAAGCTTTCTTT
CASRLTGGGTEAFF